This T cell receptor (beta chain) was sequenced in a study of CD8 T cells in ankylosing spondylitis. General study findings and limits: Within ankylosing spondylitis blood, a TCR beta motif made up of fewer than ten highly homologous variants appeared to be characteristic. Disease-linked clones, CD8+, were relatively rare in peripheral blood.

Comments on this clonotype: Its antigen remains unidentified.

The CDR3 covers 14 residues. Germline CDR1 DFQATT, CDR2 SNEGSKA (reference sequence). TCRdb re-derived calls from the 5' RACE reads in MiXCR, one entry per CDR3 protein. Of under 550,000 distinct CDR3 sequences listed, roughly a quarter were seen once; the top ten hold 0.89%. The source of this sequence is a male donor with ankylosing spondylitis. The chain recombines TRBV20-1 with TRBJ2-7, with 8 nucleotides matching TRBD2. The sequenced material came from blood, either unsorted or a sorted T cell fraction (not recorded which). CDR3 sequence (DNA): TGCAGCGCAATATCTAGCGGGCTGACCTACGAGCAGTACTTC. Residues: CSAISSGLTYEQYF.